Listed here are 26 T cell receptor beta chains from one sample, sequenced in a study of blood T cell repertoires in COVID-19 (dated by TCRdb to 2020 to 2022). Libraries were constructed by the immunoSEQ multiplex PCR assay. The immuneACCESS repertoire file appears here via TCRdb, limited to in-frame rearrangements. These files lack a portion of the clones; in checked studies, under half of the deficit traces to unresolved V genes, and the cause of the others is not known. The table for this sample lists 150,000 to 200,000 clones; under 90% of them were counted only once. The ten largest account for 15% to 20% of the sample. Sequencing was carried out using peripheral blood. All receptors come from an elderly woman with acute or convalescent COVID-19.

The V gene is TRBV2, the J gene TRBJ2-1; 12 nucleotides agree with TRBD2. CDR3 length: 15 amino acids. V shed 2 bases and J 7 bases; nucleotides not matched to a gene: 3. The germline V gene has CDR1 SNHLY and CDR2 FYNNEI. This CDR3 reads CASSERTSGDNEQFF. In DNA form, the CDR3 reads TGTGCCAGCAGTGAAAGGACTAGCGGGGATAATGAGCAGTTCTTC.

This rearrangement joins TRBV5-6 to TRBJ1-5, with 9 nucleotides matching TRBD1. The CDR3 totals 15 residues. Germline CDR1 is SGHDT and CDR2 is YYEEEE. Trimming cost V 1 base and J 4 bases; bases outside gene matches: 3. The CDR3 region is CASSLWDRVNQPQHF. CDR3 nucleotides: TGTGCCAGCAGCTTGTGGGACAGGGTAAATCAGCCCCAGCATTTT.

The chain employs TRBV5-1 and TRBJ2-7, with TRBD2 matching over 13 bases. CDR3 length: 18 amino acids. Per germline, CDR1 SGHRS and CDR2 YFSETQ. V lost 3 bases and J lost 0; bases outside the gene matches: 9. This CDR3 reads CASSSGRTSGSSSYEQYF. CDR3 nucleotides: TGCGCCAGCAGCTCCGGAAGGACTAGCGGGAGCAGCTCCTACGAGCAGTACTTC.

CDR3 sequence reads: CASSEGAAGNTIYF. The CDR3 DNA reads as TGTGCCAGCAGTGAGGGGGCCGCTGGAAACACCATATATTTT. The chain combines TRBV2 with TRBJ1-3; D might be TRBD1 (6 bases). Deletions cut 3 bases from V and 2 bases from J, with 8 bases between. From germline, CDR1 is SNHLY and CDR2 FYNNEI. The CDR3 runs to 14 residues.

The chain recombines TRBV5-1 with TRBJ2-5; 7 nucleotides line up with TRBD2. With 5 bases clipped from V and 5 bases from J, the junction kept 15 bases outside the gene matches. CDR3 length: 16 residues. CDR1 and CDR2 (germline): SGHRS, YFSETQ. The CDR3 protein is CASSPQSSGIGETQYF. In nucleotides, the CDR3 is TGCGCCAGCAGTCCCCAATCAAGCGGGATAGGCGAGACCCAGTACTTC.

DNA of the CDR3: TGTGCCAGTAAAGCTCGGCCGGGACTACATAGCAATCAGCCCCAGCATTTT. This gives the protein CASKARPGLHSNQPQHF. The chain couples TRBV19 to TRBJ1-5, with D possibly matching TRBD1 (5 bases). CDR1 and CDR2 (germline): LNHDA, SQIVND (reference sequence). This CDR3 contains 17 residues. V lost 7 bases and J 0 bases, leaving 19 bases between the germline ends.

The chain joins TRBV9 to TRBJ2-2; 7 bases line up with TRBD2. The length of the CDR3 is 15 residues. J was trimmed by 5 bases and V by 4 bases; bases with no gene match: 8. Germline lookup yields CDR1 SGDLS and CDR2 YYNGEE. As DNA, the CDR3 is TGTGCCAGCAGCCCCCGACTAGCTTGGACCGGGGAGCTGTTTTTT. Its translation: CASSPRLAWTGELFF. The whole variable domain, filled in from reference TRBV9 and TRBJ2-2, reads DSGVTQTPKHLITATGQRVTLRCSPRSGDLSVYWYQQSLDQGLQFLIQYYNGEERAKGNILERFSAQQFPDLHSELNLSSLELGDSALYFCASSPRLAWTGELFFGEGSRLTVL.

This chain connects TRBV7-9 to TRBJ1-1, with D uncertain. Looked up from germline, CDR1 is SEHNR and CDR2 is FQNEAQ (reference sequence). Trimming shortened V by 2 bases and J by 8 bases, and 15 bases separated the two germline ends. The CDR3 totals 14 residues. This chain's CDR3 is CASSLLASSGEAFF. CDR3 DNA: TGTGCCAGCAGCTTATTGGCATCATCGGGGGAAGCTTTCTTT. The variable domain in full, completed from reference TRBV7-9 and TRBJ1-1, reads DTGVSQNPRHKITKRGQNVTFRCDPISEHNRLYWYRQTLGQGPEFLTYFQNEAQLEKSRLLSDRFSAERPKGSFSTLEIQRTEQGDSAMYLCASSLLASSGEAFFGQGTRLTVV.

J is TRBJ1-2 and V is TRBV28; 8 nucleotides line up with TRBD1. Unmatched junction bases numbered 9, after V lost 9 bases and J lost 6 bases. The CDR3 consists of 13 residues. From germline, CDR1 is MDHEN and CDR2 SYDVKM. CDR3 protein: CASRTGRINGYTF. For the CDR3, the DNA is TGTGCCAGTAGGACAGGGAGGATCAATGGCTACACCTTC.

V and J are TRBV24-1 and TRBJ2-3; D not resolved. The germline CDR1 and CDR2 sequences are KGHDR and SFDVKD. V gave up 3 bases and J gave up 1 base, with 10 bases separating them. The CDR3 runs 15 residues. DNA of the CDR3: TGTGCCACCAGTGATGTCCAGGAACGCACAGATACGCAGTATTTT. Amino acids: CATSDVQERTDTQYF.

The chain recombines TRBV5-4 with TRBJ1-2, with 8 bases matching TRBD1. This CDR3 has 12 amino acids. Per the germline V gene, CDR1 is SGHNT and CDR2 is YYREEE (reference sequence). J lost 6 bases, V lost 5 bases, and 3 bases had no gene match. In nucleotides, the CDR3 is TGTGCCAGCAGGGGGACAGGACATGGCTACACCTTC. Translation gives CASRGTGHGYTF.

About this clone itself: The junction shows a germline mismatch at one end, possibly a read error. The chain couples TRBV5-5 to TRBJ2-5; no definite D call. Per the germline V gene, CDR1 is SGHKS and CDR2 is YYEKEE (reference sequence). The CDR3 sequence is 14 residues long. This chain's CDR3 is CAGSLRRPQETQYF. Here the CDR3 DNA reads TGTGCCGGCAGCTTGAGGAGACCTCAAGAGACCCAGTACTTC.

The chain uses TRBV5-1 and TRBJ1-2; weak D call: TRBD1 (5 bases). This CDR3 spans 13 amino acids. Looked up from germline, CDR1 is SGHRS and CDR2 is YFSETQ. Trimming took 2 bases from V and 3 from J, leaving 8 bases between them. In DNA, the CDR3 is TGCGCCAGCAGCTTTGAACAGGACTATGGCTACACCTTC. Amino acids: CASSFEQDYGYTF.

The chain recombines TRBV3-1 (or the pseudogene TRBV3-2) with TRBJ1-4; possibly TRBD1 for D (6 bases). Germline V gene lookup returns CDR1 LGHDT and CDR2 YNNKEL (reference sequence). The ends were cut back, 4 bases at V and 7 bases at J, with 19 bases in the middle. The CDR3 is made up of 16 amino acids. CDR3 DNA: TGTGCCAGCAGCCGAACGACAGGCCGGGTGGGTGAAAAACTGTTTTTT. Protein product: CASSRTTGRVGEKLFF.

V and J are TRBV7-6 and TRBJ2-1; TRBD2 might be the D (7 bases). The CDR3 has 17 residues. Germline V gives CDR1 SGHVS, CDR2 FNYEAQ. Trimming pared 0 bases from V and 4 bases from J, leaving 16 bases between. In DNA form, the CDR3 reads TGTGCCAGCAGCTTAGCACGGCGGGGGCCGGATTACAATGAGCAGTTCTTC. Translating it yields CASSLARRGPDYNEQFF.

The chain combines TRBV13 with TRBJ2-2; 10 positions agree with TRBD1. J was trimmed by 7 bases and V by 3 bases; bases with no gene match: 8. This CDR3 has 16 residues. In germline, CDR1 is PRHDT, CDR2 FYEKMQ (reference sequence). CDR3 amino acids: CASSLRGQGSSGELFF. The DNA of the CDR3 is TGTGCCAGCAGCTTGCGGGGACAGGGGTCCAGCGGGGAGCTGTTTTTT.

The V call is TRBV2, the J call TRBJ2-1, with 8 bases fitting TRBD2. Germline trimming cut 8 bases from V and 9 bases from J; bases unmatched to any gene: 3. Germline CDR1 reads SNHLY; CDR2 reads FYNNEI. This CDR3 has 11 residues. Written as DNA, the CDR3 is TGTGCCAGCCTTCTAGCGGGTGAGCAGTTCTTC. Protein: CASLLAGEQFF.

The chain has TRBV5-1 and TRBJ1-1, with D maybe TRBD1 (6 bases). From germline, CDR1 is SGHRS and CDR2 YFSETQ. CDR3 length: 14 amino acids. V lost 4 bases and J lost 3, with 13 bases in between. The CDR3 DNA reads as TGCGCCAGCAGCCTAACAGGGAAGGACACTGAAGCTTTCTTT. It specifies CASSLTGKDTEAFF.

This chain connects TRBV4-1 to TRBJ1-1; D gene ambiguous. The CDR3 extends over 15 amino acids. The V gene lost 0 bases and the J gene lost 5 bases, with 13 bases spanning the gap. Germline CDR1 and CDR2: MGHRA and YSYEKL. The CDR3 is CASSQDWRGDTEAFF. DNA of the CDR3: TGCGCCAGCAGCCAAGATTGGCGCGGGGATACTGAAGCTTTCTTT.

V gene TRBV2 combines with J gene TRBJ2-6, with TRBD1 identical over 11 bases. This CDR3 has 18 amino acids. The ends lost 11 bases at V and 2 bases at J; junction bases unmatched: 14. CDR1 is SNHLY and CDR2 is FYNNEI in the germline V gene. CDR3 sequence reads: CASAFWTGGSPGANVLTF. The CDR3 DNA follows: TGTGCCTCGGCCTTCTGGACAGGGGGCTCCCCTGGGGCCAACGTCCTGACTTTC.

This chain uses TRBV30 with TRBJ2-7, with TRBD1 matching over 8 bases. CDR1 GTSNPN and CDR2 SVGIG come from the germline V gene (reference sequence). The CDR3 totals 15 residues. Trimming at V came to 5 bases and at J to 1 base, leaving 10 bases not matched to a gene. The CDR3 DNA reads TGTGCCTGGGAGATCCCAGGGGGCCTTTCCTACGAGCAGTACTTC. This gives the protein CAWEIPGGLSYEQYF.

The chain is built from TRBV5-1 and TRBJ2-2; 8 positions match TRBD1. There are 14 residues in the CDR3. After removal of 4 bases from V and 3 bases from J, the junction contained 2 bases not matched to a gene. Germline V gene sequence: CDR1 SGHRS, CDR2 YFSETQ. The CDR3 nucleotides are TGCGCCAGCAGCGGACAGGGATACACCGGGGAGCTGTTTTTT. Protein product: CASSGQGYTGELFF.

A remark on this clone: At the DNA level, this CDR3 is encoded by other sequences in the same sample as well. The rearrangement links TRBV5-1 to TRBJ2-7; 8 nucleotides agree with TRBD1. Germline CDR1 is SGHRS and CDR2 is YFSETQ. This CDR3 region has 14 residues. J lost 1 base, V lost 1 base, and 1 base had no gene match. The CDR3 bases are TGCGCCAGCAGCTTGCGACAGGGGTCCTACGAGCAGTACTTC. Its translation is CASSLRQGSYEQYF.

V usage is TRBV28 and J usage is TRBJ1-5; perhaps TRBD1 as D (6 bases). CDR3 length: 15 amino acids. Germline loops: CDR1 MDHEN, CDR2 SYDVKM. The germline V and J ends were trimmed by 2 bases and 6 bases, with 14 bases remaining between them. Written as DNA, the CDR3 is TGTGCCAGCAGTTTAAGGGGGGGGAACACTCAGCCCCAGCATTTT. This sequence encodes CASSLRGGNTQPQHF. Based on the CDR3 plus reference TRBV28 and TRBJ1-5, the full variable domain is DVKVTQSSRYLVKRTGEKVFLECVQDMDHENMFWYRQDPGLGLRLIYFSYDVKMKEKGDIPEGYSVSREKKERFSLILESASTNQTSMYLCASSLRGGNTQPQHFGDGTRLSIL.

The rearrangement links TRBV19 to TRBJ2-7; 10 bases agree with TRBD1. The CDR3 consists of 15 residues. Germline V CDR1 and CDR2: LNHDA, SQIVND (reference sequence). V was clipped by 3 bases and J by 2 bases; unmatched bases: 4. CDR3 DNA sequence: TGTGCCAGTAGTATCGGACAGGGGGTCGCCTACGAGCAGTACTTC. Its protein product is CASSIGQGVAYEQYF.

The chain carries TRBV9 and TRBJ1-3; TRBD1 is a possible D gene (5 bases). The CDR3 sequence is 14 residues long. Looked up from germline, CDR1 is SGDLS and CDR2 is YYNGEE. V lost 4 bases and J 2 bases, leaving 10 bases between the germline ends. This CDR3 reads CASSTTGTGNTIYF. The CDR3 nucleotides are TGTGCCAGCAGCACAACAGGTACTGGAAACACCATATATTTT.